A single sample gave rise to the 14 T cell receptor beta chains below, sequenced in a study of CD8+ T cells in alopecia areata. Once RNA had been extracted, it was reverse transcribed into cDNA to act as the sequencing template. TCRdb's copy holds only in-frame clones and misses some; the assay was immunoSEQ multiplex PCR. This sample has under 250,000 clones; 50% to 60% occur once, and the top ten carry approximately 0.44%. The sequenced sample was CD4+ T cells sorted from blood, obtained at week 0. Every receptor here comes from a human donor with alopecia areata.

This chain connects TRBV6-6 to TRBJ2-7, with 7 bases matching TRBD2. The CDR3 is 14 residues long. With V trimmed by 6 bases and J by 3 bases, 8 bases remained unmatched. CDR1 MNHNY and CDR2 SVGAGI come from the germline V gene (reference sequence). The CDR3 coding sequence is TGTGCCAGCAGGAGGGCAGCGGGACTCTACGAGCAGTACTTC. Residues: CASRRAAGLYEQYF.

The rearrangement links TRBV29-1 to TRBJ1-2; tentatively, D is TRBD1 (6 bases). CDR3 length equals 12 residues. CDR1 and CDR2 from the germline V gene are SQVTM and ANQGSEA. V lost 4 bases and J lost 6, with 12 bases in between. In nucleotides, the CDR3 is TGCAGCGTTGTAGGACAGCGGGATGGCTACACCTTC. Translation gives CSVVGQRDGYTF.

This clone turned up a few times. This chain joins TRBV6-6 and TRBJ1-1, with a weak D call TRBD1 (5 bases). Germline-derived CDR1 and CDR2 are MNHNY and SVGAGI (reference sequence). The ends were cut back, 5 bases at V and 9 bases at J, with 16 bases in the middle. The CDR3 is made up of 13 amino acids. The CDR3 DNA sequence: TGTGCCAGCAGTGTACAGCAGGGTGCCCAAGCTTTCTTT. It is translated as CASSVQQGAQAFF.

The chain employs TRBV2 and TRBJ2-1; possibly TRBD2 for D (5 bases). The CDR3 is 13 amino acids. The germline V gene has CDR1 SNHLY and CDR2 FYNNEI. Trimming removed 6 bases from V and 6 bases from J, with 12 bases in between. The CDR3 here is CASSLTRSNEQFF. Written as DNA, the CDR3 is TGTGCCAGCAGCCTTACTAGAAGCAATGAGCAGTTCTTC.

The chain uses TRBV5-1 and TRBJ1-1, with 7 bases identical to TRBD1. Germline V CDR1 and CDR2: SGHRS, YFSETQ. The J segment lost 3 bases and the V segment lost 4 bases, leaving 3 bases of the junction unmatched. CDR3 length: 13 amino acids. This chain's CDR3 is CASSRGLDTEAFF. In DNA form, the CDR3 reads TGCGCCAGCAGCAGGGGGCTCGACACTGAAGCTTTCTTT.

The V and J genes are TRBV6-1 and TRBJ1-1, with D perhaps matching TRBD1 (6 bases). The germline gives CDR1 MNHNS, CDR2 SASEGT. V lost 6 bases, J lost 0 bases, and 8 bases lay in between. CDR3 size: 13 residues. The CDR3 coding sequence is TGTGCCAGCAGAGGACAGCTGAACACTGAAGCTTTCTTT. It codes for CASRGQLNTEAFF.

V is TRBV11-2 and J is TRBJ2-7, with a tentative D call TRBD2 (5 bases). Trimming took 1 base from V and 6 from J, leaving 7 bases between them. Germline CDR1 SGHAT, CDR2 FQNNGV. The CDR3 consists of 12 residues. CDR3 in amino acids: CASSLVAIEQYF. CDR3 nucleotides: TGTGCCAGCAGCTTAGTAGCGATCGAGCAGTACTTC.

The chain uses TRBV9 and TRBJ1-2; TRBD1 aligns across 8 bases. The V gene end was trimmed by 0 bases and the J gene end by 3 bases; junction bases not matched to a gene: 4. CDR3 size: 15 residues. The germline CDR1 and CDR2 sequences are SGDLS and YYNGEE. In nucleotides, the CDR3 is TGTGCCAGCAGCGTAGTGGCAGGGGGCGACTATGGCTACACCTTC. Its translation: CASSVVAGGDYGYTF.

The CDR3 DNA reads TGTGCCACCAGGGCGTCACTAGCGGGAAACAATGAGCAGTTCTTC. It encodes CATRASLAGNNEQFF. The J gene is TRBJ2-1, the V gene TRBV5-4; 10 positions agree with TRBD2. The CDR3 consists of 15 residues. CDR1 and CDR2 from the germline V gene are SGHNT and YYREEE (reference sequence). Trimming removed 9 bases from V and 5 bases from J; junction bases left unmatched: 11.

The chain employs TRBV30 and TRBJ2-2; tentatively, D is TRBD2 (5 bases). The CDR3 runs to 15 residues. The V end lost 3 bases, the J end lost 6 bases, and 17 bases lay between the germline ends. The germline V gene encodes CDR1 GTSNPN and CDR2 SVGIG (reference sequence). The CDR3 is CAWRGLAAVSGELFF. DNA for the CDR3: TGTGCCTGGAGAGGGCTAGCAGCTGTTTCCGGGGAGCTGTTTTTT.

There are a few counts of this clone. Other DNA sequences in the same sample also yield this CDR3. This rearrangement joins TRBV30 to TRBJ1-4; D is unresolved. The V and J ends lost 0 bases and 5 bases respectively, with 7 bases between them. The CDR3 length is 13 residues. Germline CDR1 GTSNPN, CDR2 SVGIG (reference sequence). The CDR3 DNA sequence: TGTGCCTGGAGTGTACGAGAAAATGAAAAACTGTTTTTT. Translated, it gives CAWSVRENEKLFF.

The genes are TRBV7-9 and TRBJ1-2; D may be TRBD1 (5 bases). The CDR3 runs 15 residues. Trimming removed 4 bases from V and 7 bases from J, with 19 bases in between. CDR1 is SEHNR and CDR2 is FQNEAQ in the germline V gene (reference sequence). CDR3 residues: CASSSPVRQGPGYTF. The CDR3 coding sequence is TGTGCCAGCAGCTCCCCCGTGCGGCAGGGACCTGGCTACACCTTC. Variable domain in full (rest from reference TRBV7-9 and TRBJ1-2): DTGVSQNPRHKITKRGQNVTFRCDPISEHNRLYWYRQTLGQGPEFLTYFQNEAQLEKSRLLSDRFSAERPKGSFSTLEIQRTEQGDSAMYLCASSSPVRQGPGYTFGSGTRLTVV.

The chain is built from TRBV30 and TRBJ1-4; 8 nucleotides line up with TRBD1. The CDR3 extends over 15 amino acids. CDR1 is GTSNPN and CDR2 is SVGIG in the germline V gene (reference sequence). V lost 0 bases and J lost 7; bases outside the gene matches: 7. In DNA form, the CDR3 reads TGTGCCTGGAGTGTAACCGACAGGGGCAGTGAAAAACTGTTTTTT. Its translation: CAWSVTDRGSEKLFF.

Only a few counts were recorded for this clone. The rearrangement links TRBV2 to TRBJ1-1, with D perhaps TRBD1 (6 bases). CDR1 SNHLY and CDR2 FYNNEI come from the germline V gene. This CDR3 region has 13 residues. The V end lost 8 bases, the J end lost 1 base, and 11 bases lay between the germline ends. For the CDR3, the DNA is TGTGCCAGCGTGAGGACAGAGAACACTGAAGCTTTCTTT. Protein product: CASVRTENTEAFF.